This T cell receptor (beta chain) derives from a study of T cell changes during pregnancy in multiple sclerosis. The CDR3 length is 17 residues. V lost 2 bases and J lost 3, with 17 bases in between. Per germline, CDR1 SGHDT and CDR2 YYEEEE. Repertoires were generated with immunoSEQ multiplex PCR, while TCRdb's copy carries only in-frame clones and drops some. The table includes 30,000 to 45,000 clones, over 80% detected once. This TCR came from a female donor with multiple sclerosis, enrolled in a pregnancy study. Sequences were derived from CD8+ T cells from peripheral blood mononuclear cells, sampled before pregnancy. The V and J genes are TRBV5-6 and TRBJ2-2, with a weak D call TRBD2 (5 bases). The DNA for the CDR3 is TGTGCCAGCAGCTTCCGACGGAGGACCAAAGACACCGGGGAGCTGTTTTTT. Its protein product is CASSFRRRTKDTGELFF.